These T cell receptor beta chains were read from a single sample in a study of regulatory T cells in long-lasting Graves disease. TCRdb redid the calling of the multiplex PCR reads with MiXCR, one entry per CDR3 protein. The repertoire consists of roughly 500,000 distinct CDR3 sequences, with 13% occurring once and the leading ten covering 8.5% to 10%. The data also belong to a second study, concerning T cells in Graves' hyperthyroidism and ophthalmopathy.

The source was peripheral blood mononuclear cells (PBMCs), collected at new diagnosis, from a patient treated with antithyroid drugs. The origin of the receptors is a man younger than 40 with Graves disease. Both conserved end residues are part of each CDR3. Each record gives: clone size, J gene, D gene, V gene, CDR3 protein, CDR3 DNA. A D gene is named only where the DNA matches it firmly. Clone size is given for some rows only: seen once, a few or many times, or a class if the clone is expanded.

>few|TRBJ2-5|.|TRBV4-1
CASSQDWTPQTQYF
TGCGCCAGCAGCCAAGACTGGACACCTCAGACCCAGTACTTC
>many|TRBJ1-4|.|TRBV6-2/TRBV6-3
CASSWTASNEKLFF
TGTGCCAGCAGTTGGACAGCTTCTAATGAAAAACTGTTTTTT
>many|TRBJ2-7|.|TRBV10-1
CASGPSLYEQYF
TGCGCCAGCGGCCCCTCTCTCTACGAGCAGTACTTC
>many|TRBJ2-4|.|TRBV27
CASTTGPKNIQYF
TGTGCCAGCACCACAGGACCTAAAAACATTCAGTACTTC
>many|TRBJ2-7|TRBD1|TRBV24-1
CATSDLRTGGDEQYF
TGTGCCACCAGTGATTTGCGGACAGGGGGGGACGAGCAGTACTTC
>many|TRBJ2-3|.|TRBV7-8
CASSLEPFTDTQYF
TGTGCCAGCAGCTTAGAGCCATTCACAGATACGCAGTATTTT
>many|TRBJ2-1|.|TRBV4-1
CASSQVPIRRRNNEQFF
TGCGCCAGCAGCCAAGTACCTATCCGCCGACGGAATAATGAGCAGTTCTTC
>.|TRBJ1-5|TRBD1|TRBV12-3/TRBV12-4
CASSLGAGQGNQPQHF
TGTGCCAGCAGTTTAGGGGCAGGACAGGGGAATCAGCCCCAGCATTTT
>few|TRBJ1-5|TRBD1|TRBV18
CASSPRQGHQPQHF
TGTGCCAGCTCACCACGACAGGGACATCAGCCCCAGCATTTT
>few|TRBJ2-3|.|TRBV6-2/TRBV6-3
CATQRGSRSTDTQYF
TGTGCCACCCAAAGGGGAAGCAGATCCACAGATACGCAGTATTTT
>many|TRBJ2-7|TRBD1|TRBV5-1
CASSLGTGGSYEQYF
TGCGCCAGCAGCTTGGGGACAGGTGGGTCCTACGAGCAGTACTTC
>.|TRBJ2-2|.|TRBV29-1
CSVEEMKGANTGELFF
TGCAGCGTTGAAGAAATGAAGGGGGCGAACACCGGGGAGCTGTTTTTT
>few|TRBJ2-6|.|TRBV18
CASSPAPTGANVLTF
TGTGCCAGCTCACCAGCCCCCACTGGGGCCAACGTCCTGACTTTC
>many|TRBJ2-1|TRBD2|TRBV27
CASRDLLAGPNNEQFF
TGTGCCAGCAGAGATTTACTAGCGGGCCCTAACAATGAGCAGTTCTTC
>many|TRBJ2-1|TRBD2|TRBV20-1
CSARGVRLAGGSEQFF
TGCAGTGCTAGAGGGGTGAGACTAGCGGGAGGGAGTGAGCAGTTCTTC
>.|TRBJ1-4|.|TRBV15
CATSRDPAKIPNEKLFF
TGTGCCACCAGCAGAGATCCGGCGAAAATACCGAATGAAAAACTGTTTTTT
>.|TRBJ2-3|.|TRBV24-1
CATSAAYTQYF
TGTGCCACCAGTGCGGCATATACGCAGTATTTT